These 19 T cell receptor beta chains were sequenced from one sample in a study of T cell repertoires in cytomegalovirus infection (dated by TCRdb to about 2019). According to the study, the label for this sample's treatment or condition signals: in vitro stimulation with specific CMV peptide epitopes to enrich CMV-specific T cells. Antigens for these TCRs are unknown. Sequenced using an Illumina HiSeq 1500. Starting from the raw public reads, TCRdb applied fastp trimming at Q25, assembled clones with MiXCR and retained in-frame beta chains. Identical CDR3 protein sequences are pooled into one entry, listed with their most common genes and DNA. The sample table holds hundreds of thousands of distinct CDR3 sequences, of which roughly 28% were seen once. The ten biggest clones cover 20% of the sample. This sample comprised cultured PBMCs, obtained from culture after CMV antigen stimulation. The receptors come from a human donor in good health (CMV status not recorded). Some clones in this sample may be carry-over from other donors' samples.

In this sample, this clonotype turned up a few times. The CDR3 spells CASSQGGGGDTQYF. The CDR3 DNA sequence: TGTGCCAGCAGCCAAGGTGGAGGGGGAGATACGCAGTATTTT. The chain links TRBV4-2 to TRBJ2-3; D is tentatively TRBD1 or TRBD2 (6 bases each). CDR3 length: 14 residues. Germline CDR1 is LGHNA and CDR2 is YNFKEQ. With 1 base removed from V and 5 bases from J, the gap between germline ends came to 10 bases.

V and J are TRBV7-9 and TRBJ2-3; D is unclear. Trimming cost V 3 bases and J 2 bases, with 6 bases left between them. This CDR3 region has 13 residues. Germline V gene sequence: CDR1 SEHNR, CDR2 FQNEAQ (reference sequence). CDR3 in DNA: TGTGCCAGCAGCTTGAAGGCCACAGATACGCAGTATTTT. Translation: CASSLKATDTQYF. Combining the CDR3 with reference TRBV7-9 and TRBJ2-3 gives the whole variable domain DTGVSQNPRHKITKRGQNVTFRCDPISEHNRLYWYRQTLGQGPEFLTYFQNEAQLEKSRLLSDRFSAERPKGSFSTLEIQRTEQGDSAMYLCASSLKATDTQYFGPGTRLTVL.

V and J are TRBV19 and TRBJ1-5; D uncertain. Germline CDR1 and CDR2: LNHDA and SQIVND (reference sequence). The germline V and J ends were trimmed by 0 bases and 4 bases, with 7 bases remaining between them. This CDR3 has 14 amino acids. The CDR3 region is CASSIDQVNQPQHF. As DNA, the CDR3 is TGTGCCAGTAGTATAGACCAGGTAAATCAGCCCCAGCATTTT. The whole variable domain, filled in from reference TRBV19 and TRBJ1-5, reads DGGITQSPKYLFRKEGQNVTLSCEQNLNHDAMYWYRQDPGQGLRLIYYSQIVNDFQKGDIAEGYSVSREKKESFPLTVTSAQKNPTAFYLCASSIDQVNQPQHFGDGTRLSIL.

This clonotype was seen many times. This chain joins TRBV7-2 and TRBJ2-3, with TRBD2 identical over 7 bases. This CDR3 is 14 amino acids long. Germline lookup yields CDR1 SGHTA and CDR2 FQGNSA. V was clipped by 1 base and J by 5 bases; unmatched bases: 3. The CDR3 DNA follows: TGTGCCAGCAGCTTAGTGGTAGCGGGAGATACGCAGTATTTT. Translated: CASSLVVAGDTQYF. Supplemented by reference TRBV7-2 and TRBJ2-3, the full variable domain reads GAGVSQSPSNKVTEKGKDVELRCDPISGHTALYWYRQSLGQGLEFLIYFQGNSAPDKSGLPSDRFSAERTGGSVSTLTIQRTQQEDSAVYLCASSLVVAGDTQYFGPGTRLTVL.

With regard to this clonotype: This may be a read error: a much more frequent sequence differs by one nucleotide. The CDR3 DNA reads as TGCAGTGCTAGAACCCTGGGGGACAGCCAGAACACCGGGGAGCTGTTTTTT. It translates to CSARTLGDSQNTGELFF. The chain links TRBV20-1 to TRBJ2-2, with 7 nucleotides matching TRBD1. The germline gives CDR1 DFQATT, CDR2 SNEGSKA (reference sequence). The CDR3 length is 17 residues. With V trimmed by 2 bases and J by 1 base, 10 bases remained unmatched.

The genes are TRBV11-2 and TRBJ2-1; D is possibly TRBD2 (7 bases). Trimming left V 3 bases short and J 0 bases short, with 12 bases between. The length of the CDR3 is 16 residues. The germline V gene has CDR1 SGHAT and CDR2 FQNNGV. As DNA, the CDR3 is TGTGCCAGCAGCTTTAGGGGGAGGGCCTCCTACAATGAGCAGTTCTTC. This encodes CASSFRGRASYNEQFF. The full variable domain, with the rest looked up from reference TRBV11-2 and TRBJ2-1, is EAGVAQSPRYKIIEKRQSVAFWCNPISGHATLYWYQQILGQGPKLLIQFQNNGVVDDSQLPKDRFSAERLKGVDSTLKIQPAKLEDSAVYLCASSFRGRASYNEQFFGPGTRLTVL.

This clonotype was detected a few times. The chain uses TRBV10-3 and TRBJ2-5; 7 bases match TRBD2. V lost 5 bases, J lost 4 bases, and 10 bases stayed unmatched. CDR1 is ENHRY and CDR2 is SYGVKD in the germline V gene. This CDR3 is 15 amino acids long. This chain's CDR3 is CAISPGGERGETQYF. The CDR3 bases are TGTGCCATCAGTCCTGGGGGGGAACGGGGAGAGACCCAGTACTTC.

The chain uses TRBV5-5 and TRBJ2-1; D is ambiguous. This CDR3 has 16 amino acids. Germline lookup yields CDR1 SGHKS and CDR2 YYEKEE (reference sequence). V gave up 0 bases and J gave up 3 bases, with 13 bases separating them. In nucleotides, the CDR3 is TGTGCCAGCAGCTTGGATCAAGCAACCCACTACAATGAGCAGTTCTTC. It codes for CASSLDQATHYNEQFF. The entire variable domain, with the rest obtained from reference TRBV5-5 and TRBJ2-1, is as follows: DAGVTQSPTHLIKTRGQQVTLRCSPISGHKSVSWYQQVLGQGPQFIFQYYEKEERGRGNFPDRFSARQFPNYSSELNVNALLLGDSALYLCASSLDQATHYNEQFFGPGTRLTVL.

V gene TRBV7-2 combines with J gene TRBJ2-1; tentative D call: TRBD1 (6 bases). The ends were cut back, 8 bases at V and 5 bases at J, with 22 bases in the middle. The CDR3 is 16 residues long. In germline, CDR1 is SGHTA, CDR2 FQGNSA. The CDR3 sequence is CASLTRSGGRNNEQFF. In nucleotides, the CDR3 is TGTGCCAGCCTCACCCGGAGTGGGGGCCGAAACAATGAGCAGTTCTTC.

The rearrangement links TRBV29-1 to TRBJ2-1; D unresolved. Trimming pared 2 bases from V and 10 bases from J, leaving 3 bases between. The length of the CDR3 is 9 residues. Per the germline V gene, CDR1 is SQVTM and CDR2 is ANQGSEA. The CDR3 reads CSVELEQFF. The CDR3 DNA is TGCAGCGTTGAACTCGAGCAGTTCTTC.

This clonotype was seen repeatedly, ten times or more. This chain joins TRBV20-1 and TRBJ2-5; TRBD2 might be the D (5 bases). Germline assignment: CDR1 DFQATT and CDR2 SNEGSKA (reference sequence). The CDR3 totals 14 residues. The germline V and J ends were trimmed by 3 bases and 4 bases, with 15 bases remaining between them. CDR3 sequence: CSASSLIEGETQYF. The CDR3 DNA follows: TGCAGTGCTAGTTCTCTAATCGAGGGAGAGACCCAGTACTTC.

The genes are TRBV28 and TRBJ1-6; no clear D. Trimming took 6 bases from V and 0 from J, leaving 15 bases between them. The CDR3 loop spans 17 amino acids. The germline gives CDR1 MDHEN, CDR2 SYDVKM. This CDR3 reads CASRSYGESSYNSPLHF. DNA for the CDR3: TGTGCCAGCAGGAGTTACGGGGAGAGCTCCTATAATTCACCCCTCCACTTT.

The rearrangement links TRBV3-1 to TRBJ1-4, with TRBD1 matching 10 bases. J lost 5 bases, V lost 4 bases, and 7 bases had no gene match. This CDR3 contains 16 residues. The germline CDR1 and CDR2 sequences are LGHDT and YNNKEL (reference sequence). CDR3 coding DNA: TGTGCCAGCAGCCCCTTGACAGGGGGCATGAATGAAAAACTGTTTTTT. The encoded protein is CASSPLTGGMNEKLFF.

This chain uses TRBV27 with TRBJ1-2; 9 bases are shared with TRBD1. Germline V CDR1 and CDR2: MNHEY, SMNVEV (reference sequence). The CDR3 is 14 residues long. Trimming took 7 bases from V and 2 from J; bases not matched to a gene: 5. The CDR3 nucleotides read TGTGCCAGCACCACCGGACAGGGGAACTATGGCTACACCTTC. Encoded protein: CASTTGQGNYGYTF.

The V gene is TRBV10-2, the J gene TRBJ2-3; D perhaps matches TRBD2 (6 bases). Germline V gene sequence: CDR1 WSHSY, CDR2 SAAADI. Trimming removed 2 bases from V and 5 bases from J, with 11 bases in between. The CDR3 loop spans 14 amino acids. This chain's CDR3 is CASSELVGGDTQYF. CDR3 nucleotides: TGCGCCAGCAGTGAGCTCGTGGGGGGAGATACGCAGTATTTT.

The rearrangement uses TRBV7-4 and TRBJ1-1, with a possible D match to TRBD1 (6 bases). V was shortened by 1 base and J by 5 bases, with 11 bases between the two germline ends. This CDR3 has 14 residues. The germline V gene encodes CDR1 SGHVT and CDR2 SQSDAQ. The CDR3 bases are TGTGCCAGCAGCTTAGGGACAGAGGGGACTGAAGCTTTCTTT. This gives the protein CASSLGTEGTEAFF.

This clonotype was counted a few times. V usage is TRBV5-6 and J usage is TRBJ1-6; D not certain. Trimming removed 2 bases at V and 5 bases at J, with 11 bases between. The CDR3 loop spans 15 amino acids. Germline CDR1 SGHDT, CDR2 YYEEEE. This CDR3 is CASSFKRADNSPLHF. The CDR3 nucleotides are TGTGCCAGCAGCTTCAAAAGGGCAGATAATTCACCCCTCCACTTT.

This rearrangement joins TRBV5-4 to TRBJ1-1; D uncertain. The V gene lost 0 bases and the J gene lost 6 bases, with 6 bases spanning the gap. Per the germline V gene, CDR1 is SGHNT and CDR2 is YYREEE (reference sequence). The CDR3 totals 12 residues. The CDR3 region has the DNA TGTGCCAGCAGCTTGGCACAGTCTGAAGCTTTCTTT. This gives the protein CASSLAQSEAFF.

This CDR3 is CASSLAERLAPSTDTQYF. CDR3 DNA: TGCGCCAGCAGCTTGGCCGAGCGGTTAGCGCCTAGCACAGATACGCAGTATTTT. The chain joins TRBV5-1 to TRBJ2-3, with D perhaps matching TRBD2 (5 bases). Trimming took off 0 bases at V and 0 bases at J, with 17 bases between the two ends. This CDR3 region has 18 residues. Germline CDR1 reads SGHRS; CDR2 reads YFSETQ.